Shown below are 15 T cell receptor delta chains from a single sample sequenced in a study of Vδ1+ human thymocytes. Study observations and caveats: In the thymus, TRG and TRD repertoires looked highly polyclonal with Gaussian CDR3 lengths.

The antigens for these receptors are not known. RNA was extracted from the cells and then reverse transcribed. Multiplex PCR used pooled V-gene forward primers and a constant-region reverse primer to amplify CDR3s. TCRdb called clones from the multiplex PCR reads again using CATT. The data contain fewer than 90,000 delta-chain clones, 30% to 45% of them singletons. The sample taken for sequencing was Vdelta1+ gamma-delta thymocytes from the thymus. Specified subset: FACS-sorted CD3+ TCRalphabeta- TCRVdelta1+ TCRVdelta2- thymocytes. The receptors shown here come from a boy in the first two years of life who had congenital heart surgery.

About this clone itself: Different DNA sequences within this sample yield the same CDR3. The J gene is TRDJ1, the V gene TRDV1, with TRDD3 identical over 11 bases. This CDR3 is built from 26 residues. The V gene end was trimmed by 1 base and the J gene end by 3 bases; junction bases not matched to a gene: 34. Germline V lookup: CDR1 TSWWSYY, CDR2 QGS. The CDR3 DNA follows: TGTGCTCTTGGGGAACCCCGGCTCGCCCTTCCTACGTCTCTGGGGGATACTCCCCCCCCTTCCGATAAACTCATCTTT. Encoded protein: CALGEPRLALPTSLGDTPPPSDKLIF.

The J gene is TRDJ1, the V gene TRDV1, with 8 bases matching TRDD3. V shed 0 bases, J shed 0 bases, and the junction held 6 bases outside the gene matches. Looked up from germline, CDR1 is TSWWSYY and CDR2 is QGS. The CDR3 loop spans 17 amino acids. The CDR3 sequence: CALGELLGDFYTDKLIF. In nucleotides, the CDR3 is TGTGCTCTTGGGGAACTATTGGGGGATTTCTACACCGATAAACTCATCTTT.

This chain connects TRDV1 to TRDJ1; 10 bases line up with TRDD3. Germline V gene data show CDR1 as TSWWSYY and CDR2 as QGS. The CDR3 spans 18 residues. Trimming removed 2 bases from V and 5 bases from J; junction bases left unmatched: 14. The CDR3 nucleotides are TGTGCTCTTGGGGAATACAGCGGAAAGGGGGATACGCCGGATAAACTCATCTTT. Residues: CALGEYSGKGDTPDKLIF.

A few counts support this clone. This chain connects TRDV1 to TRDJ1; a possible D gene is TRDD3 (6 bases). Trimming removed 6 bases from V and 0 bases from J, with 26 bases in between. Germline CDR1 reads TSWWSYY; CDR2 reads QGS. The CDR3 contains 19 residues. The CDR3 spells CALGATTVWGVGYTDKLIF. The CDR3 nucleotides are TGTGCTCTTGGAGCCACTACGGTTTGGGGGGTTGGGTACACCGATAAACTCATCTTT.

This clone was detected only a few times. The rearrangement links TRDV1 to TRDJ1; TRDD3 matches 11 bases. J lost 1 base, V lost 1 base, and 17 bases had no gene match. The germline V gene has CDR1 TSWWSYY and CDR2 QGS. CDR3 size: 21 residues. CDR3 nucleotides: TGTGCTCTTGGGGAACCCGCCGGATTCCTACTGGGGGATATACGCACCGATAAACTCATCTTT. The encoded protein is CALGEPAGFLLGDIRTDKLIF.

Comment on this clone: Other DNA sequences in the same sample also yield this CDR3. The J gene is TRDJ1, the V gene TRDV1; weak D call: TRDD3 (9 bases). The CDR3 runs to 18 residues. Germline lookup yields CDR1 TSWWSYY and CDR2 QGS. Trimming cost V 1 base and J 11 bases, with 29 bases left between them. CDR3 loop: CALGERFLRGIQGIKLIF. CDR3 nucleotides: TGTGCTCTTGGGGAACGCTTCCTACGGGGGATACAGGGGATAAAGCTCATCTTT.

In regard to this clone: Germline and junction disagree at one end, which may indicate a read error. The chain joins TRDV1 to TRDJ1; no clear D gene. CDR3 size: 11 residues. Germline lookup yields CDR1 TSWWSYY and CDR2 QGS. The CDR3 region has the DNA TGTGCTCTTCGGGACACCGATAAACTCATCTTT. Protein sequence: CALRDTDKLIF.

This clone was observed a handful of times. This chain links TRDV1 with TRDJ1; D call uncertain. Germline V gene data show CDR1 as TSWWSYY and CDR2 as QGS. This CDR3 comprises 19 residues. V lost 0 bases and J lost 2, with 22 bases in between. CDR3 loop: CALGELQSEGLLFTDKLIF. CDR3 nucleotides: TGTGCTCTTGGGGAACTACAATCGGAGGGCTTGCTTTTTACCGATAAACTCATCTTT.

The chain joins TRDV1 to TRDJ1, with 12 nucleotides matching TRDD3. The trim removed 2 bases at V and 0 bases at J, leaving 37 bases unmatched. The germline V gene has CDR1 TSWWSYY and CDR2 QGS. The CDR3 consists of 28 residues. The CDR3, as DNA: TGTGCTCTTGGGGAAAGCCCCCCCATTGCCGCCCCCCCTTTGTCACATTACTGGGGGATACTTTACACCGATAAACTCATCTTT. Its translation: CALGESPPIAAPPLSHYWGILYTDKLIF.

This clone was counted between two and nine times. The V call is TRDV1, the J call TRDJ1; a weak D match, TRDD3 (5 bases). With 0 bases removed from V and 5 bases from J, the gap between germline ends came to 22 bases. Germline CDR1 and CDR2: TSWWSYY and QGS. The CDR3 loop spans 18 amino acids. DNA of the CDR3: TGTGCTCTTGGGGAACTCGCCAGAAACCGTTCCGTGGGGGATAAACTCATCTTT. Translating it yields CALGELARNRSVGDKLIF.

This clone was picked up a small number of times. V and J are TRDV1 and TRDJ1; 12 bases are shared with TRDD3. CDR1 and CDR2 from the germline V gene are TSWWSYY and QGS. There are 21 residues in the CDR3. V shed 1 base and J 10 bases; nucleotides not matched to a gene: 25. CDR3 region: CALGEPDPRSYWGIPPGRLIF. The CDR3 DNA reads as TGTGCTCTTGGGGAACCGGACCCCAGGAGTTACTGGGGGATACCTCCAGGTAGACTCATCTTT.

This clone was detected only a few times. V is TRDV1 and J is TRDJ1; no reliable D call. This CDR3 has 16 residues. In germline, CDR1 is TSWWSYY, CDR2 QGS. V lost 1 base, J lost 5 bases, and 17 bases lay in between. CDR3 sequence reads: CALGEPYRFRHDKLIF. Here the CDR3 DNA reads TGTGCTCTTGGGGAACCCTATCGATTCCGCCATGATAAACTCATCTTT.

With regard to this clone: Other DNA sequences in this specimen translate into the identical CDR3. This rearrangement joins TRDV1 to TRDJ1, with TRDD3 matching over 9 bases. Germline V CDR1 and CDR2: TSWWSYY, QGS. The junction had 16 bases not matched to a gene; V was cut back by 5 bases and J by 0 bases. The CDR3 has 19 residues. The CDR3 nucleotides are TGTGCTCTTGGGATCCCTCTCCGGTACTGGGGGAAGTACACCGATAAACTCATCTTT. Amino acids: CALGIPLRYWGKYTDKLIF.

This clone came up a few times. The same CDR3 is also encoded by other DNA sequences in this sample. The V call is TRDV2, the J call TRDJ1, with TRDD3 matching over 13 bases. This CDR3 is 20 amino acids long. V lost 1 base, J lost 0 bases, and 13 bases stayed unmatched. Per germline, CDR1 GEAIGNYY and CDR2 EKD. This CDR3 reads CACDTGTGGYGPKYTDKLIF. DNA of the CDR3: TGTGCCTGTGACACGGGCACTGGGGGATACGGCCCCAAGTACACCGATAAACTCATCTTT.

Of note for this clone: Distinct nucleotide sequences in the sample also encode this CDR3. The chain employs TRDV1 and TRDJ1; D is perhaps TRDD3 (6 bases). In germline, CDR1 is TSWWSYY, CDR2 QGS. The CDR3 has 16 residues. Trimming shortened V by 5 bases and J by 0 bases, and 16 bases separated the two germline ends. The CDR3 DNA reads TGTGCTCTTGGGCGCCCTCCCGCTGGGGACACCGATAAACTCATCTTT. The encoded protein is CALGRPPAGDTDKLIF.